This entry describes one TCR beta chain. The antigen is undetermined. Germline-derived CDR1 and CDR2 are MNHNY and SVGAGI (reference sequence). V lost 10 bases and J 4 bases, leaving 16 bases between the germline ends. This CDR3 region has 13 residues. These data originate in a study of T cell clonotyping in hematopoietic cell transplantation. The study, taken as a whole, reports: Pathologically expanded recipient clonotypes increased progressively from day 30 to day 180 as diversity fell.

Data came from immunoSEQ multiplex PCR; TCRdb stores just in-frame clones and leaves some out. The sample carries approximately 42,000 clones, roughly 96% recorded once. Sequenced: peripheral blood mononuclear cells. This rearrangement joins TRBV6-6 to TRBJ1-1; D is undetermined. The clonotype comes from a man aged 25-40 years in good health. Some clones in this sample may be carry-over from other donors' samples. The CDR3 bases are TGTGCCACAAACCAGGACTTCGTCACTGAAGCTTTCTTT. This gives the protein CATNQDFVTEAFF.